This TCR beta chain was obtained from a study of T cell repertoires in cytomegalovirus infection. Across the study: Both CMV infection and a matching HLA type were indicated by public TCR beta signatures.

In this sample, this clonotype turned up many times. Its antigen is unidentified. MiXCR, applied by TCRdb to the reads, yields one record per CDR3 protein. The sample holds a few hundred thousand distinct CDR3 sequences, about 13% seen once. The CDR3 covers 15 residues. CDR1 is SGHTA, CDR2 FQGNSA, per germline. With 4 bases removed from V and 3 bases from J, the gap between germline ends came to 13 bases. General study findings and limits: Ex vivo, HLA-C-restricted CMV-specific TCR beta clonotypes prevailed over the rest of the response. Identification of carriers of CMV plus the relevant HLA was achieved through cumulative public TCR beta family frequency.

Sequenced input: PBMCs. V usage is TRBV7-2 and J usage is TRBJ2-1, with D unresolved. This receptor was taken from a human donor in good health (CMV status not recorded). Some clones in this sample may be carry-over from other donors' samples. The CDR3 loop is CASSSDLGGYNEQFF. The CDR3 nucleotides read TGTGCCAGCAGCTCAGATCTCGGCGGCTACAATGAGCAGTTCTTC.